The 18 T cell receptor beta chains in this list originate from one sample, sequenced in a study of T cell repertoires in cytomegalovirus infection. TCRdb passed the reads through MiXCR, listing each CDR3 protein once. The sample consists of roughly 920,000 distinct CDR3 sequences, roughly a third of them appearing once. These receptors' antigens are unknown. The input for sequencing was cultured CD8+ T cells from PBMCs, taken from culture after CMV antigen stimulation. The source is a human donor in good health (CMV status not recorded). Some clones in this sample may be carry-over from other donors' samples.

This clonotype was recorded a few times. One base away lies a much larger clone, so this may be a sequencing read error. This rearrangement joins TRBV6-5 to TRBJ1-1; a weak D match, TRBD1 (5 bases). Germline V gene data show CDR1 as MNHEY and CDR2 as SVGAGI. Between the trimmed V and J ends, which lost 4 bases and 0 bases, there was a span of 15 bases. The CDR3 covers 16 residues. CDR3 sequence: CASSSYAGRLNTEAFF. CDR3 DNA: TGTGCCAGCAGTTCCTACGCAGGGAGGCTGAACACTGAAGCTTTCTTT.

The V call is TRBV4-3, the J call TRBJ1-2; a weak D match, TRBD1 (6 bases). The germline CDR1 and CDR2 sequences are LGHNA and YSLEER. Trimming cost V 7 bases and J 5 bases, with 17 bases left between them. The CDR3 is made up of 14 amino acids. The CDR3 DNA is TGCGCCAGCAAGGGACCGGGGGCCCCATATGGCTACACCTTC. It translates to CASKGPGAPYGYTF.

The V and J genes are TRBV7-2 and TRBJ1-1; D unclear. Trimming took 5 bases from V and 4 from J, leaving 20 bases between them. Per the germline V gene, CDR1 is SGHTA and CDR2 is FQGNSA. This CDR3 has 16 residues. The CDR3 nucleotides read TGTGCCAGCAGCCCCCTGGAGGGCTTTTGGGCCACTGAAGCTTTCTTT. This translates into CASSPLEGFWATEAFF. The whole variable domain, remainder taken from reference TRBV7-2 and TRBJ1-1, is GAGVSQSPSNKVTEKGKDVELRCDPISGHTALYWYRQSLGQGLEFLIYFQGNSAPDKSGLPSDRFSAERTGGSVSTLTIQRTQQEDSAVYLCASSPLEGFWATEAFFGQGTRLTVV.

The chain is built from TRBV7-9 and TRBJ1-2; D is possibly TRBD1 (5 bases). Trimming pared 4 bases from V and 2 bases from J, leaving 11 bases between. CDR1 is SEHNR, CDR2 FQNEAQ, per germline (reference sequence). The CDR3 extends over 14 amino acids. The CDR3 DNA reads as TGTGCCAGCAGCTCTTATGACAGAAACTATGGCTACACCTTC. The encoded protein is CASSSYDRNYGYTF.

The gene calls are TRBV6-2 or TRBV6-3 and TRBJ2-1, with TRBD1 as a possible D gene (5 bases). V was cut by 2 bases and J by 4 bases, with 12 bases left in between. Germline CDR1 reads MNHEY; CDR2 reads SVGEGT. There are 15 residues in the CDR3. The CDR3 reads CASSYDSPVYNEQFF. DNA for the CDR3: TGTGCCAGCAGTTACGACAGCCCGGTATACAATGAGCAGTTCTTC.

The gene calls are TRBV27 and TRBJ1-2, with D maybe TRBD1 (6 bases). V was shortened by 6 bases and J by 5 bases, with 19 bases between the two germline ends. The V gene's germline CDR1 is MNHEY and CDR2 SMNVEV (reference sequence). The CDR3 contains 15 residues. The CDR3 loop reads CASRKQGVVSYGYTF. The CDR3 region has the DNA TGTGCCAGCAGAAAACAGGGAGTAGTAAGTTATGGCTACACCTTC.

In this sample, this clonotype turned up once. The DNA for the CDR3 is TGCGCCAGCAGCTTGGTTAGGTCTTGGATGGATACGCAGTATTTT. Translated, it gives CASSLVRSWMDTQYF. The V and J genes are TRBV5-1 and TRBJ2-3; D gene unclear. This CDR3 is built from 15 residues. With 0 bases removed from V and 6 bases from J, the gap between germline ends came to 14 bases. The germline V gene encodes CDR1 SGHRS and CDR2 YFSETQ.

At least ten counts were recorded for this clonotype. The chain recombines TRBV7-2 with TRBJ2-3; D remains ambiguous. The CDR3 consists of 12 residues. V was clipped by 5 bases and J by 7 bases, with 10 bases between them. The germline V gene has CDR1 SGHTA and CDR2 FQGNSA. The CDR3 coding sequence is TGTGCCAGCAGCCCTGGACCCCATACGCAGTATTTT. Its translation is CASSPGPHTQYF.

This clonotype was picked up a small number of times. The rearrangement uses TRBV5-5 and TRBJ2-5; the D gene is possibly TRBD2 (6 bases). From germline, CDR1 is SGHKS and CDR2 YYEKEE (reference sequence). This CDR3 is 15 amino acids long. Trimming took 2 bases from V and 2 from J, leaving 13 bases between them. CDR3 sequence: CASSFSAGQQETQYF. The CDR3, as DNA: TGTGCCAGCAGCTTTTCGGCGGGGCAGCAAGAGACCCAGTACTTC.

V is TRBV7-9 and J is TRBJ1-2; TRBD1 matches 10 bases. The CDR3 spans 17 residues. V was clipped by 1 base and J by 4 bases; unmatched bases: 9. Germline CDR1 and CDR2: SEHNR and FQNEAQ (reference sequence). DNA of the CDR3: TGTGCCAGCAGCTTAGGAAGGGACAGGGGAGATTTCTATGGCTACACCTTC. Protein sequence: CASSLGRDRGDFYGYTF.

This clonotype occurred a few times. CDR3 loop: CSARERNLLASPLHF. In DNA, the CDR3 is TGCAGTGCTAGAGAGAGAAACCTTCTGGCGTCACCCCTCCACTTT. This rearrangement joins TRBV20-1 to TRBJ1-6; the D is unclear. This CDR3 has 15 amino acids. The ends were cut back, 0 bases at V and 10 bases at J, with 16 bases in the middle. Looked up from germline, CDR1 is DFQATT and CDR2 is SNEGSKA (reference sequence).

This clonotype appeared many times. This rearrangement joins TRBV7-9 to TRBJ2-7, with 12 bases identical to TRBD1. Germline V gives CDR1 SEHNR, CDR2 FQNEAQ (reference sequence). Trimming at V came to 5 bases and at J to 2 bases, leaving 4 bases not matched to a gene. CDR3 length: 15 amino acids. Here the CDR3 DNA reads TGTGCCAGCAGCCCAAGGGACAGGGGGCCCTACGAGCAGTACTTC. Protein product: CASSPRDRGPYEQYF. Supplemented by reference TRBV7-9 and TRBJ2-7, the full variable domain reads DTGVSQNPRHKITKRGQNVTFRCDPISEHNRLYWYRQTLGQGPEFLTYFQNEAQLEKSRLLSDRFSAERPKGSFSTLEIQRTEQGDSAMYLCASSPRDRGPYEQYFGPGTRLTVT.

This clonotype was counted between two and nine times. The V and J genes are TRBV7-9 and TRBJ2-5, with 8 bases matching TRBD2. CDR1 SEHNR and CDR2 FQNEAQ come from the germline V gene (reference sequence). With 2 bases clipped from V and 5 bases from J, the junction kept 13 bases outside the gene matches. CDR3 size: 17 residues. CDR3 nucleotide sequence: TGTGCCAGCAGCTTAAGGTTCGGGGGGGCCACCGGGGAGACCCAGTACTTC. Its translation is CASSLRFGGATGETQYF.

V usage is TRBV15 and J usage is TRBJ1-2; no clear D gene. Germline V gives CDR1 LNHNV, CDR2 YYDKDF (reference sequence). Trimming removed 0 bases from V and 8 bases from J, with 16 bases in between. The CDR3 spans 15 residues. CDR3 nucleotides: TGTGCCACCAGCAGAGATCTCGGGCGACAACTAGGCTACACCTTC. Translating gives CATSRDLGRQLGYTF. The whole variable domain, filled in from reference TRBV15 and TRBJ1-2, reads DAMVIQNPRYQVTQFGKPVTLSCSQTLNHNVMYWYQQKSSQAPKLLFHYYDKDFNNEADTPDNFQSRRPNTSFCFLDIRSPGLGDTAMYLCATSRDLGRQLGYTFGSGTRLTVV.

As concerns this clonotype: At one end, the junction sequence differs from germline, possibly due to a read error. The chain employs TRBV7-8 and TRBJ1-5; D gene ambiguous. The CDR3 runs to 12 residues. Per the germline V gene, CDR1 is SGHVS and CDR2 is FQNEAQ. The CDR3, as DNA: TGTACCAGCAGCCGCCGAGGACAGCCCCAGCATTTT. Translating gives CTSSRRGQPQHF.

The V call is TRBV14, the J call TRBJ2-1, with D unresolved. CDR1 and CDR2 from the germline V gene are SGHDN and FVKESK. V lost 3 bases, J lost 0 bases, and 9 bases lay in between. The CDR3 consists of 15 residues. CDR3 in amino acids: CASSHTASSYNEQFF. The DNA for the CDR3 is TGTGCCAGCAGCCATACAGCCTCCTCCTACAATGAGCAGTTCTTC.

This clonotype was detected once. CDR3 sequence: CASSLSRESGDREAFF. The CDR3 DNA reads TGTGCCAGCAGTTTAAGCCGGGAGTCCGGCGACCGTGAAGCTTTCTTT. V usage is TRBV28 and J usage is TRBJ1-1; no firm D call. Germline values: CDR1 MDHEN, CDR2 SYDVKM. The CDR3 is 16 residues long. Trimming left V 2 bases short and J 7 bases short, with 20 bases between.

This chain uses TRBV6-4 with TRBJ2-2; 14 bases are shared with TRBD2. The CDR3 sequence is 20 residues long. The trim removed 5 bases at V and 0 bases at J, leaving 11 bases unmatched. Germline V gives CDR1 MRHNA, CDR2 SNTAGT. CDR3 in DNA: TGTGCCAGCAGTCCGACTAGCGGGGGGGTCATTCAAGCGAACACCGGGGAGCTGTTTTTT. Encoded protein: CASSPTSGGVIQANTGELFF.